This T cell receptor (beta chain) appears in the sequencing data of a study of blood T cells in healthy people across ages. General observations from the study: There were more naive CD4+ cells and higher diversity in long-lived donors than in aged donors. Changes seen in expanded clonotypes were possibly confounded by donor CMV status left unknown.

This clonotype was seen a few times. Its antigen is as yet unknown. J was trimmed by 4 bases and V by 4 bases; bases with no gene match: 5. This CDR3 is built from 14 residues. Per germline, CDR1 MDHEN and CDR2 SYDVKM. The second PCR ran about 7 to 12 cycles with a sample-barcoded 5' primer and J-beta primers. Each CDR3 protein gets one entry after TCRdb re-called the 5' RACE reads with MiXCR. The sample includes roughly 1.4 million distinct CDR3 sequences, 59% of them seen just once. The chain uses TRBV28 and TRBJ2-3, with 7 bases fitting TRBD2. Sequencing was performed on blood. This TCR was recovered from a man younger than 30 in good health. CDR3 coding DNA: TGTGCCAGCAGTTCCCCGCGGGAGCCAGATACGCAGTATTTT. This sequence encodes CASSSPREPDTQYF.